This T cell receptor (beta chain) stems from a study of neurological immune-mediated disorders. Whole-study findings and limits: Expanded clones shared no CDR3 amino acid sequences across subjects, suggesting private repertoires in all groups.

This CDR3 region has 15 residues. V lost 6 bases to trimming and J lost 10 bases, with 22 bases between them. Germline CDR1 reads KGHSH; CDR2 reads LQKENI. TCRdb reprocessed the 5' RACE reads with MiXCR, giving one entry per CDR3 protein. The sample has some 26,000 distinct CDR3 sequences, 2.5% to 4% seen once. Note on this clonotype: As yet, its antigen is unknown. A much larger clonotype is one base distant, so this may be a read error.

Where libraries were unsorted, they were derived from 2 million PBMCs stored at -80 degrees C. The sequence was collected from a woman between 25 and 40 years old with multiple sclerosis. The specimen was PBMCs. The V and J genes are TRBV18 and TRBJ2-4; D is perhaps TRBD1 (6 bases). The CDR3: CASSLPMGAGKIQYF. Here the CDR3 DNA reads TGTGCCAGCTCTCTCCCGATGGGGGCTGGTAAAATTCAGTACTTC.